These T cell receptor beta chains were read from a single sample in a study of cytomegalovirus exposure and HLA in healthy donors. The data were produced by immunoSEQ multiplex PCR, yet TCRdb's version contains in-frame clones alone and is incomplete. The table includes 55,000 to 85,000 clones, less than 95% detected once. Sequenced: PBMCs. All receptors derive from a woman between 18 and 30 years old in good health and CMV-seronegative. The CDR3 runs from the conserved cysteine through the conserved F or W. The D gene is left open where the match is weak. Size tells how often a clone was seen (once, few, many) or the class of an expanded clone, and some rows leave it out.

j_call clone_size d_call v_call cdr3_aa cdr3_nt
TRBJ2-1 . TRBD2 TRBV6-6 CASSYRREVANEQFF TGTGCCAGCAGTTACCGGCGGGAGGTCGCCAATGAGCAGTTCTTC
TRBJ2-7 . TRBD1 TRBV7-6 CASSDRRQGPPEQYF TGTGCCAGCAGCGATAGGCGACAGGGGCCCCCCGAGCAGTACTTC
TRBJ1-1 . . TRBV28 CASSPNLRATEAFF TGTGCCAGCAGTCCAAACTTGAGGGCTACTGAAGCTTTCTTT
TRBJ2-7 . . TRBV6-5 CASRRTGSYEQYF TGTGCCAGCAGGAGAACAGGGTCCTACGAGCAGTACTTC
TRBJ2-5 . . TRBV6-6 CASSYSKSYQETQYF TGTGCCAGCAGTTACTCGAAGAGCTACCAAGAGACCCAGTACTTC
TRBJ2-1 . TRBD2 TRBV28 CASSSVSGGKDEQFF TGTGCCAGCAGTAGTGTGAGCGGGGGGAAGGATGAGCAGTTCTTC
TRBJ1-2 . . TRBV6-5 CASSYGPQGGSYTF TGTGCCAGCAGTTACGGTCCTCAAGGGGGAAGCTACACCTTC
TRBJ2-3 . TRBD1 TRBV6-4 CASSEGQGAGDTQYF TGTGCCAGCAGTGAGGGGCAGGGGGCTGGAGATACGCAGTATTTT
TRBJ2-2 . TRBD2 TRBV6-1 CASPGDYFSTGELFF TGTGCCAGCCCCGGGGACTACTTCTCCACCGGGGAGCTGTTTTTT
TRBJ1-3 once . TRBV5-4 CASSQTVTGNTIYF TGTGCCAGCAGCCAAACAGTCACTGGAAACACCATATATTTT
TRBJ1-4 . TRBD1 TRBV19 CASRNRGEANEKLFF TGTGCCAGTAGAAACAGGGGGGAGGCTAATGAAAAACTGTTTTTT
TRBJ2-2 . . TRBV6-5 CAITDSNTGELFF TGTGCGATAACTGACAGTAACACCGGGGAGCTGTTTTTT
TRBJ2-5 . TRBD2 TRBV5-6 CASSKGLAGETQYF TGTGCCAGCAGCAAAGGACTAGCGGGAGAGACCCAGTACTTC
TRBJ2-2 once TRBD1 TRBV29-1 CSVEDQQGAGTGELFF TGCAGCGTTGAAGATCAGCAGGGGGCGGGCACCGGGGAGCTGTTTTTT
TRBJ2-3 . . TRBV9 CASSVEGSTPSTDTQYF TGTGCCAGCAGCGTGGAGGGCAGCACCCCTAGCACAGATACGCAGTATTTT
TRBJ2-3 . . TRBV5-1 CASSLSAADTQYF TGCGCCAGCAGCTTGAGCGCGGCAGATACGCAGTATTTT
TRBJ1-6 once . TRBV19 CASSAGLRDIYNSPLHF TGTGCCAGTAGTGCCGGCCTCCGGGACATATATAATTCACCCCTCCACTTT
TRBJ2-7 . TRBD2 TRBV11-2 CASSLAGASYEQYF TGTGCCAGCAGCTTGGCGGGAGCCTCGTACGAGCAGTACTTC
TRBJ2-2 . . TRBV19 CASSIGGGATGELFF TGTGCCAGTAGTATAGGTGGCGGGGCCACCGGGGAGCTGTTTTTT
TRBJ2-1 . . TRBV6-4 CASSDSQTTSSEQFF TGTGCCAGCAGTGACTCACAGACGACAAGTAGTGAGCAGTTCTTC
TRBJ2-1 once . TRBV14 CASSQARNLRNNEQFF TGTGCCAGCAGCCAAGCGAGAAACCTCCGCAACAATGAGCAGTTCTTC
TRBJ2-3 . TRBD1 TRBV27 CASSTTGTDTQYF TGTGCCAGCAGTACGACAGGGACAGATACGCAGTATTTT
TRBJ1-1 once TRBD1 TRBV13 CASSRDRNTEAFF TGTGCCAGCAGCCGGGACAGGAACACTGAAGCTTTCTTT
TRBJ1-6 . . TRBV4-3 CASSQDRDNSPLHF TGCGCCAGCAGCCAAGACAGGGATAATTCACCCCTCCACTTT
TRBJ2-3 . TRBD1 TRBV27 CASLPRQGETDTQYF TGTGCCAGCCTCCCTCGACAGGGGGAAACAGATACGCAGTATTTT
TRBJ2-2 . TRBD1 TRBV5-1 CASSLGPGGASGELFF TGCGCCAGCAGCTTGGGACCAGGGGGCGCATCTGGGGAGCTGTTTTTT
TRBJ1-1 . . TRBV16 CASSQYLEAFF TGTGCCAGCAGTCAATATCTTGAAGCTTTCTTT
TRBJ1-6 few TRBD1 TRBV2 CASSPRQGANSPLHF TGTGCCAGCAGCCCTAGACAGGGGGCAAATTCACCCCTCCACTTT
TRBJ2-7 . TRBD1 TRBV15 CATSARTGLSYEQYF TGTGCCACCAGCGCCAGGACAGGGTTATCCTACGAGCAGTACTTC
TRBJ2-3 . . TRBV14 CASSPRDPWTTQYF TGTGCCAGCAGCCCCCGGGATCCATGGACTACGCAGTATTTT
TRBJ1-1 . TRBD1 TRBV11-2 CASTGARNTEAFF TGTGCCAGTACAGGGGCCAGGAACACTGAAGCTTTCTTT
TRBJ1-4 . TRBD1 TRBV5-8 CASSLGPGTGNEKLFF TGTGCCAGCAGCTTGGGACCCGGGACAGGGAACGAAAAACTGTTTTTT
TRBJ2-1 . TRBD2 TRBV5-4 CASSLGPSGGAGNEQFF TGTGCCAGCAGCTTGGGGCCCAGCGGGGGGGCGGGCAATGAGCAGTTCTTC
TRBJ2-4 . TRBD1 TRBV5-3 CARSPRDRARTLAKNIQYF TGTGCCAGAAGCCCGAGGGACAGGGCCCGGACCTTAGCCAAAAACATTCAGTACTTC
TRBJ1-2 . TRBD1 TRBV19 CASSIPGQGVGYTF TGTGCCAGTAGTATCCCCGGACAGGGCGTTGGCTACACCTTC
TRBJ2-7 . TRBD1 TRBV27 CASSLYVTGGEQYF TGTGCCAGCAGTTTATACGTCACAGGGGGCGAGCAGTACTTC
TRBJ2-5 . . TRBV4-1 CASSQDPGVVETQYF TGCGCCAGCAGCCAAGATCCAGGGGTCGTAGAGACCCAGTACTTC
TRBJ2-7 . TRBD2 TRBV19 CASSRLAGSRGDEQYF TGTGCCAGTAGTCGACTAGCGGGAAGCCGGGGGGACGAGCAGTACTTC
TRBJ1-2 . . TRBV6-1 CASLTRQVNYGYTF TGTGCCAGCCTTACCCGACAGGTTAACTATGGCTACACCTTC
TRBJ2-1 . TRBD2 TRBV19 CASSGEAGTYNEQFF TGTGCCAGTAGTGGGGAAGCGGGGACCTACAATGAGCAGTTCTTC
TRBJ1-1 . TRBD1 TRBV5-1 CASSLGQGGLNTEAFF TGCGCCAGCAGCTTGGGACAGGGTGGACTGAACACTGAAGCTTTCTTT
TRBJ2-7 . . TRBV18 CASSPSGLARQNF TGTGCCAGCTCACCAAGCGGGCTAGCCCGGCAAAACTTC
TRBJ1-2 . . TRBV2 CASSGLQGYGYTF TGTGCCAGCAGTGGTCTCCAGGGGTATGGCTACACCTTC
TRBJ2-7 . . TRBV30 CAWRVTGTYEQYF TGTGCCTGGAGGGTAACAGGGACCTACGAGCAGTACTTC
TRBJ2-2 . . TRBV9 CASSVEGQPNTGELFF TGTGCCAGCAGCGTAGAAGGACAACCGAACACCGGGGAGCTGTTTTTT
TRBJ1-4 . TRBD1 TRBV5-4 CASSSRDSEEKLFF TGTGCCAGCAGCTCCCGGGACAGCGAGGAAAAACTGTTTTTT
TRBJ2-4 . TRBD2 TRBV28 CASSPREGLNIQYF TGTGCCAGCTCCCCCCGGGAGGGCCTGAACATTCAGTACTTC
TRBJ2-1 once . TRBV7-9 CASSLGDSQYNEQFF TGTGCCAGCAGCTTAGGGGACTCACAATACAATGAGCAGTTCTTC
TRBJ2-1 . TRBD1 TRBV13 CASSLGQGNEQFF TGTGCCAGCAGCCTGGGACAGGGGAATGAGCAGTTCTTC
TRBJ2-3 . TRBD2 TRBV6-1 CASSNGGNTDTQYF TGTGCCAGCAGCAACGGGGGGAACACAGATACGCAGTATTTT
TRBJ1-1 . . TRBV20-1 CSAPRVTEAFF TGCAGTGCACCGAGGGTTACTGAAGCTTTCTTT
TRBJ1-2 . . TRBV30 CAWSMIPANYGYTF TGTGCCTGGAGTATGATTCCAGCTAACTATGGCTACACCTTC